Listed below are T cell receptor beta chains from one sample, sequenced in a study of blood T cell repertoires in COVID-19. The assay was immunoSEQ multiplex PCR, and TCRdb's table has in-frame clones only and misses some. The sample shows 30,000 or so clones, around 87% of them seen only once. Sample: peripheral blood. These receptors all stem from a human donor in a cohort sampled during active COVID-19. Each CDR3 is given with its conserved first and last residue. The order of the fields is D gene, J gene, V gene, clone size, CDR3 DNA, CDR3 protein. A D gene is named only where the DNA matches it firmly. Size tells how often a clone was seen (once, few, many) or the class of an expanded clone, and some rows leave it out.

>NA|TRBJ2-5|TRBV30|NA
TGTGCCTGGAGTATGGGCCAGTTCGGTGAGACCCAGTACTTC
CAWSMGQFGETQYF
>NA|TRBJ2-1|TRBV6-4|once
TGTGCCACCGCCTCCGCCCCGGACAGTTCTCATGAGCAGTTCTTC
CATASAPDSSHEQFF
>NA|TRBJ1-1|TRBV4-1|NA
TGCGCCAGCAGCCAAGATCGGTGGGGCGGGAACACTGAAGCTTTCTTT
CASSQDRWGGNTEAFF
>NA|TRBJ2-4|TRBV3-1/TRBV3-2|NA
TGTGCCAGCAGCCAAGATACCCCTTTCGGGGTGGCCAAAAACATTCAGTACTTC
CASSQDTPFGVAKNIQYF
>TRBD1|TRBJ1-2|TRBV2|NA
TGTGCCAGCAGGAGGAGGACAGGGGTTAACTATGGCTACACCTTC
CASRRRTGVNYGYTF
>NA|TRBJ2-7|TRBV28|NA
TGTGCCAGCAGTCCCCAGATAGGCCGGGGGTCCTACGAGCAGTACTTC
CASSPQIGRGSYEQYF
>NA|TRBJ2-5|TRBV27|once
TGTGCCAGCAGCCCACTGTACCAAGAGACCCAGTACTTC
CASSPLYQETQYF
>NA|TRBJ1-6|TRBV30|NA
TGTGCCTGGAGTGTACCCCCCGACGTAGAGGGATCACCCCTCCACTTT
CAWSVPPDVEGSPLHF
>NA|TRBJ1-2|TRBV7-9|NA
TGTGCCAGCTTTTCCTCCGGGCACCGACTACTCTTGGGATATGGCTACACCTTC
CASFSSGHRLLLGYGYTF
>NA|TRBJ1-4|TRBV7-9|NA
TGTGCCAGCAGCTTAGGATCCGGGGGTGAAAAACTGTTTTTT
CASSLGSGGEKLFF
>TRBD1|TRBJ2-7|TRBV27|once
TGTGCCAGCAGTTTAGGGACAGGATCCGAGCAGTACTTC
CASSLGTGSEQYF
>TRBD1|TRBJ1-6|TRBV24-1|NA
TGTGCCACCAGTGATTTATCCAGGGGGTGTTTGTTTAGGCCCTATAATTCACCCCTCCACTTT
CATSDLSRGCLFRPYNSPLHF
>NA|TRBJ2-5|TRBV4-2|NA
TGTGCCAGCAGCCAAGCTCGAGGGGGGGCCCGTGAGACCCAGTACTTC
CASSQARGGARETQYF
>TRBD2|TRBJ2-3|TRBV28|NA
TGTGCCAGCAGTTTACGGACTAGCGGCCTCAGCACAGATACGCAGTATTTT
CASSLRTSGLSTDTQYF
>TRBD2|TRBJ2-1|TRBV3-1/TRBV3-2|NA
TGTGCCAGCAGCCCCCTCACCAGCGGGGGGACTTTAGAGCAGTTCTTC
CASSPLTSGGTLEQFF
>NA|TRBJ1-5|TRBV7-2|NA
TGTGCCAGCAGTCAGGCCAGTCAGCCCCAGCATTTT
CASSQASQPQHF